The TCR beta chain under discussion was sequenced for a study of control samples from healthy donors and cancer patients. The length of the CDR3 is 13 residues. Trimming at V came to 6 bases and at J to 4 bases, leaving 5 bases not matched to a gene. Germline V gives CDR1 MNHEY, CDR2 SVGAGI. Clones were sequenced by immunoSEQ multiplex PCR, and TCRdb holds only the in-frame ones, with some missing. The table shows around 90,000 clones, with more than 75% occurring only once. This clone has a handful of counts. The chain joins TRBV6-5 to TRBJ1-1; 7 bases are a match to TRBD1. Sample: blood. The TCR originated in a man younger than 40 in good health. The CDR3 sequence: CASRETGSTEAFF. The CDR3 nucleotides are TGTGCCAGCAGGGAGACAGGGAGCACTGAAGCTTTCTTT.